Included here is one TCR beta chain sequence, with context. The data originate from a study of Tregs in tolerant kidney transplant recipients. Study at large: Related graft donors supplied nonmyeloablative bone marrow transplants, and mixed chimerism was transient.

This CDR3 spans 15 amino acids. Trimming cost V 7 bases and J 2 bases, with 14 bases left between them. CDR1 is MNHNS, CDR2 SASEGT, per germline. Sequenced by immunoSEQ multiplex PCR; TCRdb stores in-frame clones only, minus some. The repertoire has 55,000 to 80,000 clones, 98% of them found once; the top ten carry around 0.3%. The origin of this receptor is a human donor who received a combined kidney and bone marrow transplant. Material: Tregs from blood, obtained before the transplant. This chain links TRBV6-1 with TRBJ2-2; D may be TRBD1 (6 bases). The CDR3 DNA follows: TGTGCCAGCATGACACAGGGTGTCAACACCGGGGAGCTGTTTTTT. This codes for CASMTQGVNTGELFF.